This passage covers 25 T cell receptor beta chains from one sample sequenced in a study of blood T cell repertoires in COVID-19. Only in-frame clones appear in the TCRdb table, and some are missing; sequencing was by immunoSEQ multiplex PCR. The sample yields a few hundred thousand clones, 87% seen once. Sequencing was done on a sample of peripheral blood. These receptors were collected from a woman in her twenties or thirties with COVID-19, enrolled during active disease.

The chain uses TRBV12-3 or TRBV12-4 and TRBJ1-2; D not certain. The V end was cut by 1 base, the J end by 2 bases, with 5 bases between. This CDR3 contains 13 residues. CDR3 sequence reads: CASSLGLNYGYTF. The CDR3 coding sequence is TGTGCCAGCAGTTTAGGACTGAACTATGGCTACACCTTC.

The chain has TRBV28 and TRBJ2-1; 14 bases match TRBD2. V lost 4 bases to trimming and J lost 10 bases; unmatched junction nucleotides: 12. Germline-derived CDR1 and CDR2 are MDHEN and SYDVKM. The CDR3 has 17 residues. CDR3 loop: CASSSPIFGLAGGEQFF. In DNA, the CDR3 is TGTGCCAGCAGTTCGCCCATCTTCGGACTAGCGGGAGGAGAGCAGTTCTTC.

This clone was observed a handful of times. The chain couples TRBV6-5 to TRBJ1-3; a weak D match, TRBD1 (6 bases). Trimming shortened V by 0 bases and J by 3 bases, and 9 bases separated the two germline ends. The CDR3 runs to 15 residues. The germline CDR1 and CDR2 sequences are MNHEY and SVGAGI. The chain's CDR3 is CASSYSGGDGNTIYF. CDR3 nucleotides: TGTGCCAGCAGTTACTCAGGGGGGGATGGAAACACCATATATTTT.

CDR3 in DNA: TGTGCCATTCAGGACACCAGGAATCAGCCCCAGCATTTT. Protein: CAIQDTRNQPQHF. The rearrangement joins TRBV21-1 to TRBJ1-5; no DNA check was done on the table's D call, TRBD1. TRBV21-1 is noted as a pseudogene. The CDR3 extends over 13 amino acids.

This clone was picked up one time. The chain employs TRBV7-2 and TRBJ2-5; the D gene is possibly TRBD1 (6 bases). The germline gives CDR1 SGHTA, CDR2 FQGNSA. This CDR3 comprises 14 residues. V lost 5 bases, J lost 5 bases, and 15 bases lay in between. CDR3 nucleotides: TGTGCCAGCAGCCCCTCGACGAGGGGGGAGACCCAGTACTTC. Translation gives CASSPSTRGETQYF. Together with reference TRBV7-2 and TRBJ2-5, the CDR3 gives the full variable domain: GAGVSQSPSNKVTEKGKDVELRCDPISGHTALYWYRQSLGQGLEFLIYFQGNSAPDKSGLPSDRFSAERTGGSVSTLTIQRTQQEDSAVYLCASSPSTRGETQYFGPGTRLLVL.

This clone appeared a few times. The chain employs TRBV7-8 and TRBJ2-2; TRBD1 might be the D (6 bases). Germline V gene lookup returns CDR1 SGHVS and CDR2 FQNEAQ. The CDR3 has 15 residues. Trimming removed 1 base from V and 9 bases from J, with 15 bases in between. CDR3: CASSLDREVLRELFF. The CDR3, as DNA: TGTGCCAGCAGCTTAGACAGGGAAGTACTCCGGGAGCTGTTTTTT.

The V gene is TRBV2, the J gene TRBJ2-2, with 9 nucleotides matching TRBD2. CDR1 is SNHLY, CDR2 FYNNEI, per germline. The length of the CDR3 is 15 residues. After removal of 2 bases from V and 7 bases from J, the junction contained 5 bases not matched to a gene. The CDR3, as DNA: TGTGCCAGCAGTGAATCTAGCGGGAATGTCGGGGAGCTGTTTTTT. Its translation is CASSESSGNVGELFF.

The V call is TRBV27, the J call TRBJ1-6; maybe TRBD1 (5 bases). This CDR3 comprises 13 residues. V was pared by 5 bases and J by 8 bases, with 10 bases between. CDR1 and CDR2 (germline): MNHEY, SMNVEV (reference sequence). In DNA form, the CDR3 reads TGTGCCAGCAGTGCAACAGGAGATTCACCCCTCCACTTT. Its protein product is CASSATGDSPLHF.

This clone was seen only a few times. The J gene is TRBJ1-2, the V gene TRBV7-2; 7 bases match TRBD1. V lost 0 bases to trimming and J lost 9 bases; unmatched junction nucleotides: 13. Per germline, CDR1 SGHTA and CDR2 FQGNSA. CDR3 length: 16 residues. The CDR3 nucleotides read TGTGCCAGCAGCTTAGCTTCTAGGGGGCGCCTGGCTCGCTACACCTTC. Encoded protein: CASSLASRGRLARYTF.

The chain couples TRBV5-4 to TRBJ1-2; 8 bases are shared with TRBD1. With 1 base clipped from V and 7 bases from J, the junction kept 6 bases outside the gene matches. Per germline, CDR1 SGHNT and CDR2 YYREEE (reference sequence). The CDR3 consists of 14 residues. CDR3 residues: CASSLTGGGFGYTF. The CDR3 nucleotides read TGTGCCAGCAGCTTGACAGGGGGTGGGTTTGGCTACACCTTC.

The V call is TRBV11-2, the J call TRBJ2-5; maybe TRBD1 (6 bases). V gave up 6 bases and J gave up 0 bases, with 14 bases separating them. From germline, CDR1 is SGHAT and CDR2 FQNNGV. The CDR3 covers 15 residues. As DNA, the CDR3 is TGTGCCAGCAGACTACTACAGGGCTACCAAGAGACCCAGTACTTC. It encodes CASRLLQGYQETQYF.

The chain has TRBV4-1 and TRBJ2-3, with 10 bases lining up with TRBD2. Unmatched junction bases numbered 8, after V lost 8 bases and J lost 3 bases. The CDR3 runs 15 residues. Germline CDR1 is MGHRA and CDR2 is YSYEKL. CDR3 protein: CASSRTSGPTDTQYF. In nucleotides, the CDR3 is TGCGCCAGCTCGAGGACTAGCGGTCCTACAGATACGCAGTATTTT.

The chain couples TRBV7-8 to TRBJ2-5, with D tentatively TRBD2 (5 bases). CDR3 length: 13 residues. V was trimmed by 5 bases and J by 4 bases, leaving 11 bases between them. Germline CDR1 SGHVS, CDR2 FQNEAQ. In DNA, the CDR3 is TGTGCCAGCAGCCCGACCGAGGGAGAGACCCAGTACTTC. Amino acids: CASSPTEGETQYF.

This rearrangement joins TRBV18 to TRBJ2-2, with 11 bases lining up with TRBD1. The CDR3 has 16 residues. Germline V gene lookup returns CDR1 KGHSH and CDR2 LQKENI. Trimming took 2 bases from V and 7 from J; bases not matched to a gene: 6. The CDR3 loop reads CASSPIGQGAGGELFF. The CDR3 coding sequence is TGTGCCAGCTCACCAATTGGACAGGGGGCCGGCGGGGAGCTGTTTTTT.

V and J are TRBV7-3 and TRBJ2-3, with 11 bases aligning to TRBD2. The V gene's germline CDR1 is SGHTA and CDR2 FQGTGA. V was clipped by 5 bases and J by 2 bases; unmatched bases: 6. The CDR3 has 16 residues. The CDR3 region is CASSPGLAGATDTQYF. CDR3 sequence (DNA): TGTGCCAGCAGCCCTGGACTAGCGGGCGCCACAGATACGCAGTATTTT. The entire variable domain, with the rest obtained from reference TRBV7-3 and TRBJ2-3, is as follows: GAGVSQTPSNKVTEKGKYVELRCDPISGHTALYWYRQSLGQGPEFLIYFQGTGAADDSGLPNDRFFAVRPEGSVSTLKIQRTERGDSAVYLCASSPGLAGATDTQYFGPGTRLTVL.

This clone has more than one count but fewer than ten. The genes are TRBV30 and TRBJ1-1; 9 bases agree with TRBD1. Per germline, CDR1 GTSNPN and CDR2 SVGIG (reference sequence). The CDR3 covers 14 residues. The V gene end was trimmed by 5 bases and the J gene end by 4 bases; junction bases not matched to a gene: 8. The CDR3 loop is CAWDAGTGFTEAFF. The CDR3, as DNA: TGTGCCTGGGACGCCGGGACAGGGTTCACTGAAGCTTTCTTT.

The V call is TRBV7-3, the J call TRBJ2-1, with 7 bases that match TRBD1. V shed 3 bases and J 1 base; nucleotides not matched to a gene: 0. The CDR3 has 14 residues. Germline CDR1 SGHTA, CDR2 FQGTGA. CDR3 sequence: CASSLGQSYNEQFF. CDR3 bases: TGTGCCAGCAGCTTGGGACAGTCCTACAATGAGCAGTTCTTC.

This chain uses TRBV7-2 with TRBJ2-1; D is possibly TRBD2 (7 bases). The germline V gene has CDR1 SGHTA and CDR2 FQGNSA. This CDR3 is 16 amino acids long. Trimming left V 5 bases short and J 4 bases short, with 18 bases between. The CDR3 DNA follows: TGTGCCAGCAGCCCGAGAGGGGGACTAACATACAATGAGCAGTTCTTC. Translating it yields CASSPRGGLTYNEQFF.

V gene TRBV28 combines with J gene TRBJ1-4, with D possibly being TRBD1 (6 bases). This CDR3 has 15 residues. The germline CDR1 and CDR2 sequences are MDHEN and SYDVKM. V was shortened by 2 bases and J by 4 bases, with 11 bases between the two germline ends. The CDR3, as DNA: TGTGCCAGCAGTTTAGCGGGGGCAGATAATGAAAAACTGTTTTTT. Protein product: CASSLAGADNEKLFF. The variable domain in full, with the rest retrieved from reference TRBV28 and TRBJ1-4, is DVKVTQSSRYLVKRTGEKVFLECVQDMDHENMFWYRQDPGLGLRLIYFSYDVKMKEKGDIPEGYSVSREKKERFSLILESASTNQTSMYLCASSLAGADNEKLFFGSGTQLSVL.

This chain joins TRBV6-5 and TRBJ2-5; TRBD1 matches 7 bases. From germline, CDR1 is MNHEY and CDR2 SVGAGI. This CDR3 contains 14 residues. The CDR3 nucleotides are TGTGGTACACGATCCCGTGACAGGGAGCAGACCCAGTACTTC. Translated, it gives CGTRSRDREQTQYF.

There are a few counts of this clone. V gene TRBV9 combines with J gene TRBJ2-7; D gene ambiguous. This CDR3 contains 13 residues. Germline loops: CDR1 SGDLS, CDR2 YYNGEE. Trimming took 2 bases from V and 1 from J, leaving 7 bases between them. Here the CDR3 reads CASSVSGSYEQYF. CDR3 sequence (DNA): TGTGCCAGCAGCGTCTCGGGTTCCTACGAGCAGTACTTC.

The chain is built from TRBV30 and TRBJ2-3, with 9 bases that match TRBD2. The CDR3 is made up of 13 amino acids. V was pared by 8 bases and J by 2 bases, with 5 bases of the junction left unmatched. Germline CDR1 is GTSNPN and CDR2 is SVGIG (reference sequence). The CDR3 bases are TGTGCCCACGGACTAGCGAACACAGATACGCAGTATTTT. Translated: CAHGLANTDTQYF.

The chain combines TRBV2 with TRBJ1-3, with TRBD1 matching over 10 bases. The CDR3 is 15 amino acids. J gave up 9 bases and V 3 bases, and 8 bases lay outside the gene matches. Germline V gene lookup returns CDR1 SNHLY and CDR2 FYNNEI. CDR3 DNA sequence: TGTGCCAGCAGTGAGACAGGGGGCCAGGGGGGCACCATATATTTT. Its protein product is CASSETGGQGGTIYF.

The CDR3, as DNA: TGTGCCAGCAGGGGGCGAAATGAAGCTTTCTTT. It specifies CASRGRNEAFF. The genes are TRBV28 and TRBJ1-1; tentative D call: TRBD1 (5 bases). V lost 6 bases, J lost 7 bases, and 9 bases lay in between. Germline V gene sequence: CDR1 MDHEN, CDR2 SYDVKM. The CDR3 is made up of 11 amino acids.

V gene TRBV19 combines with J gene TRBJ2-7; 8 positions agree with TRBD1. The germline V gene encodes CDR1 LNHDA and CDR2 SQIVND (reference sequence). Trimming removed 7 bases from V and 4 bases from J; junction bases left unmatched: 12. This CDR3 is 15 amino acids long. In nucleotides, the CDR3 is TGTGCCAGTACCCGATCTGGACAGGGAATTTACGAGCAGTACTTC. This codes for CASTRSGQGIYEQYF.